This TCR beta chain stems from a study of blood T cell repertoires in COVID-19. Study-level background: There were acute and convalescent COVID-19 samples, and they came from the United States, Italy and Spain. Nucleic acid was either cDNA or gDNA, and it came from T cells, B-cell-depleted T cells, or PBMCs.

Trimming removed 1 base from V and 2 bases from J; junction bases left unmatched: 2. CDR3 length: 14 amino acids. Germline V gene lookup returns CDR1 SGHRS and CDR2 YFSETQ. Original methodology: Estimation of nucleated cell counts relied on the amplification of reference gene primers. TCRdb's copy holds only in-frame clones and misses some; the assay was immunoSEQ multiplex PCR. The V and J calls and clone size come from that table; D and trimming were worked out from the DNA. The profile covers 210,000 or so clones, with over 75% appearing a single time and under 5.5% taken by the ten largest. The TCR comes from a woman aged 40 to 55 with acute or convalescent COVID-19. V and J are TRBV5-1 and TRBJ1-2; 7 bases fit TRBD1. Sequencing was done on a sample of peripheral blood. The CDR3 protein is CASSLTGANYGYTF. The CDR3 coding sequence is TGCGCCAGCAGCTTGACAGGGGCAAACTATGGCTACACCTTC.